A single sample gave rise to the 9 T cell receptor beta chains below, sequenced in a study of T cells after yellow fever vaccination. TCRdb re-analysed the 5' RACE reads in MiXCR, keeping a single row per CDR3 protein. The table lists more than 300,000 distinct CDR3 sequences, approximately 4.5% of them singletons. The material sequenced was PBMCs, taken 15 days after the yellow fever booster vaccination. These receptors were collected from a young man who received the YFV17D yellow fever vaccine.

The rearrangement joins TRBV5-6 to TRBJ2-3, with unresolved D. CDR1 is SGHDT and CDR2 is YYEEEE in the germline V gene. This CDR3 has 15 amino acids. V lost 0 bases, J lost 2 bases, and 10 bases lay in between. The CDR3 loop reads CASSLGPVSTDTQYF. The CDR3 DNA sequence: TGTGCCAGCAGCTTGGGACCGGTTTCCACAGATACGCAGTATTTT.

As concerns this clonotype: Its ends do not fully match the called genes, so a read error is possible. This chain's CDR3 is CATSFAGMNTEAFF. CDR3 nucleotide sequence: TGTGCCACCAGCTTTGCGGGGATGAACACTGAAGCTTTCTTT. The chain recombines TRBV3-1 with TRBJ1-1; D remains ambiguous. There are 14 residues in the CDR3. Germline CDR1 is LGHDT and CDR2 is YNNKEL (reference sequence).

This clonotype was seen repeatedly, ten times or more. The chain combines TRBV19 with TRBJ2-2; D gene ambiguous. Germline CDR1 and CDR2: LNHDA and SQIVND (reference sequence). This CDR3 contains 17 residues. V lost 7 bases and J 2 bases, leaving 20 bases between the germline ends. CDR3 protein: CASTRGIGPPNTGELFF. The CDR3, as DNA: TGTGCCAGTACCCGAGGAATAGGGCCACCTAACACCGGGGAGCTGTTTTTT.

The chain combines TRBV4-3 with TRBJ2-7, with D tentatively TRBD1 or TRBD2 (5 bases each). The germline gives CDR1 LGHNA, CDR2 YSLEER. V was pared by 3 bases and J by 3 bases, with 18 bases between. The CDR3 has 16 amino acids. The CDR3 region is CASSQGPPGRIYEQYF. For the CDR3, the DNA is TGCGCCAGCAGCCAGGGACCCCCGGGACGGATCTACGAGCAGTACTTC.

This clonotype occurred many times. The chain couples TRBV5-1 to TRBJ2-3; TRBD2 matches 10 bases. This CDR3 is built from 17 residues. Germline values: CDR1 SGHRS, CDR2 YFSETQ. After removal of 4 bases from V and 0 bases from J, the junction contained 8 bases not matched to a gene. CDR3 sequence reads: CASSPDGLAASTDTQYF. CDR3 sequence (DNA): TGCGCCAGCAGCCCGGATGGACTAGCGGCTAGCACAGATACGCAGTATTTT.

The chain recombines TRBV5-6 with TRBJ2-7, with 7 positions matching TRBD2. V was clipped by 4 bases and J by 3 bases; unmatched bases: 7. Germline values: CDR1 SGHDT, CDR2 YYEEEE. This CDR3 has 14 amino acids. CDR3 nucleotides: TGTGCCAGCAGCGGGGGGGACGGTTTCTACGAGCAGTACTTC. Amino acids: CASSGGDGFYEQYF. Full variable domain (missing parts from reference TRBV5-6 and TRBJ2-7): DAGVTQSPTHLIKTRGQQVTLRCSPKSGHDTVSWYQQALGQGPQFIFQYYEEEERQRGNFPDRFSGHQFPNYSSELNVNALLLGDSALYLCASSGGDGFYEQYFGPGTRLTVT.

This clonotype was recorded many times. The chain recombines TRBV4-2 with TRBJ1-1; D is uncertain. Germline V gene sequence: CDR1 LGHNA, CDR2 YNFKEQ. V was cut by 0 bases and J by 6 bases, with 8 bases left in between. The length of the CDR3 is 13 residues. CDR3 in amino acids: CASSQELGAEAFF. In nucleotides, the CDR3 is TGTGCCAGCAGCCAAGAACTCGGGGCTGAAGCTTTCTTT.

This clonotype has only a few counts. The V and J genes are TRBV10-3 and TRBJ1-4; D unresolved. CDR1 and CDR2 (germline): ENHRY, SYGVKD. Trimming left V 8 bases short and J 3 bases short, with 10 bases between. This CDR3 is built from 13 residues. CDR3 residues: CAISPDPNEKLFF. The CDR3 DNA reads as TGTGCCATCTCCCCGGACCCTAATGAAAAACTGTTTTTT.

In this sample, this clonotype turned up many times. For the CDR3, the DNA is TGCGCCAGCAGCTTTGGCGGGGTCTCCTACAATGAGCAGTTCTTC. Amino acid sequence: CASSFGGVSYNEQFF. The chain recombines TRBV5-1 with TRBJ2-1, with a tentative D call TRBD2 (6 bases). The CDR3 loop spans 15 amino acids. V was cut by 2 bases and J by 0 bases, with 9 bases left in between. Germline V gene lookup returns CDR1 SGHRS and CDR2 YFSETQ.